This TCR beta chain was obtained from a study of T-cell reconstitution after alpha-beta-depleted transplantation in children. This clonotype was seen only once. Its specificity is unknown. Unmatched junction bases numbered 7, after V lost 5 bases and J lost 2 bases. Germline CDR1 and CDR2: SGHAT and FQDESV (reference sequence). This CDR3 is built from 15 residues. Study results and limitations: Day-60 TCRbeta diversity that was high in some patients was derived from surviving recipient T cells and thymic progenitors.

Unique molecular identifiers tagged the TCRbeta library. TCRdb re-analysed the PCR reads in MiXCR, keeping a single row per CDR3 protein. Among 610,000 or so distinct CDR3 sequences listed, 27% were seen once. This receptor was taken from a boy under two years old with Wiskott-Aldrich syndrome, due to receive a stem cell transplant. Source: PBMCs, taken before TCRalphabeta/CD19-depleted stem cell transplant. J is TRBJ2-3 and V is TRBV11-1, with TRBD2 matching 7 bases. As DNA, the CDR3 is TGTGCCAGCAGCCCCGGGACTATTACCACAGATACGCAGTATTTT. This gives the protein CASSPGTITTDTQYF.